Presented here are 21 T cell receptor beta chains from one specimen sequenced in a study of regulatory T cells in long-lasting Graves disease. CDR3 regions were amplified by Arm-PCR using iRepertoire HTBI primers to build TCR beta libraries. TCRdb ran MiXCR on the multiplex PCR reads and lists one entry per CDR3 protein. The data contain fewer than 500,000 distinct CDR3 sequences, 16% of them singletons. Time point here: newly diagnosed GD, antithyroid drugs for less than 3 months. Following extraction of RNA from PBMCs, that RNA was used to make the TCR library. These records were also assigned to another study, of T cells in Graves' hyperthyroidism and ophthalmopathy.

This specimen was peripheral blood mononuclear cells (PBMCs), taken at new diagnosis, from a patient treated with antithyroid drugs. The source of these receptors is a man between 40 and 49 years old with Graves disease.

This clonotype was detected a few times. The J gene is TRBJ2-7, the V gene TRBV5-1; 7 nucleotides align to TRBD1. CDR3 size: 15 residues. Trimming at V came to 4 bases and at J to 0 bases, leaving 7 bases not matched to a gene. Germline V gives CDR1 SGHRS, CDR2 YFSETQ. The CDR3 loop is CASSIRDSVSYEQYF. Written as DNA, the CDR3 is TGCGCCAGCAGCATCCGGGACAGTGTCTCCTACGAGCAGTACTTC.

This clonotype has ten or more counts. A read error may account for a junction end that differs from germline. The genes are TRBV4-1 and TRBJ2-7; D could derive from TRBD1 or TRBD2 (5 bases each). The CDR3 loop spans 15 amino acids. The germline V gene has CDR1 MGHRA and CDR2 YSYEKL. CDR3 region: CASSQASEGPYEQYF. CDR3 bases: TGTGCCAGCAGCCAAGCATCAGAGGGACCCTACGAGCAGTACTTC.

This clonotype was detected many times. This chain joins TRBV11-3 and TRBJ2-3; 7 bases map to TRBD1. The V gene end was trimmed by 8 bases and the J gene end by 5 bases; junction bases not matched to a gene: 13. This CDR3 region has 15 residues. Germline V gene data show CDR1 as SGHNT and CDR2 as YENEEA. CDR3 region: CASLGQGDGIDTQYF. The CDR3 nucleotides read TGTGCCAGCCTCGGGCAGGGGGATGGTATAGATACGCAGTATTTT.

At least ten counts were recorded for this clonotype. The rearrangement links TRBV5-8 to TRBJ2-7, with TRBD2 identical over 7 bases. The CDR3 sequence is 15 residues long. J gave up 2 bases and V 0 bases, and 5 bases lay outside the gene matches. Germline lookup yields CDR1 SGHTS and CDR2 YDEGEE. The CDR3 sequence: CASSLDGGGAYEQYF. CDR3 coding DNA: TGTGCCAGCAGCTTGGATGGGGGAGGGGCCTACGAGCAGTACTTC.

This clonotype appeared many times. The rearrangement links TRBV20-1 to TRBJ2-7; TRBD2 matches 10 bases. The CDR3 extends over 14 amino acids. Germline-derived CDR1 and CDR2 are DFQATT and SNEGSKA (reference sequence). V lost 5 bases and J lost 2; bases outside the gene matches: 6. The CDR3: CSAEGTSGTYEQYF. For the CDR3, the DNA is TGCAGTGCTGAGGGAACTAGCGGGACCTACGAGCAGTACTTC.

V usage is TRBV20-1 and J usage is TRBJ2-5; 11 bases align to TRBD2. The CDR3 has 15 amino acids. V was clipped by 3 bases and J by 5 bases; unmatched bases: 8. Germline V gives CDR1 DFQATT, CDR2 SNEGSKA (reference sequence). The CDR3 region is CSASELAGVWETQYF. CDR3 coding DNA: TGCAGTGCTAGTGAACTAGCGGGAGTATGGGAGACCCAGTACTTC.

This clonotype was picked up many times. This chain connects TRBV28 to TRBJ2-1, with no clear D. V lost 1 base, J lost 6 bases, and 7 bases lay in between. Per germline, CDR1 MDHEN and CDR2 SYDVKM. CDR3 length equals 13 residues. The CDR3 region is CASSLFPLNEQFF. In DNA form, the CDR3 reads TGTGCCAGCAGTTTATTCCCCCTCAATGAGCAGTTCTTC.

The chain has TRBV11-2 and TRBJ1-1; no reliable D call. Germline CDR1 and CDR2: SGHAT and FQNNGV. Trimming left V 4 bases short and J 6 bases short, with 12 bases between. The CDR3 contains 13 residues. This CDR3 reads CASSSPGVAEAFF. The CDR3 region has the DNA TGTGCCAGCAGCTCCCCTGGAGTCGCTGAAGCTTTCTTT.

This clonotype was counted ten times or more. The rearrangement uses TRBV28 and TRBJ2-1, with D perhaps matching TRBD2 (6 bases). Germline V lookup: CDR1 MDHEN, CDR2 SYDVKM. This CDR3 comprises 16 residues. V lost 4 bases, J lost 1 base, and 14 bases lay in between. In nucleotides, the CDR3 is TGTGCCAGCAGTTCCCCGGGACTGCCTTCCTACAATGAGCAGTTCTTC. This gives the protein CASSSPGLPSYNEQFF.

The table lists this clonotype with many counts. The chain couples TRBV28 to TRBJ1-5, with a possible D match to TRBD1 (5 bases). V lost 10 bases, J lost 7 bases, and 11 bases lay in between. The CDR3 is made up of 11 amino acids. Germline lookup yields CDR1 MDHEN and CDR2 SYDVKM. The CDR3 DNA reads as TGTGCCACCAGAGGGGAACAGCCCCAGCATTTT. Its protein product is CATRGEQPQHF.

This sequence joins TRBV12-3 or TRBV12-4 and TRBJ2-7, with 8 bases identical to TRBD1. The CDR3 length is 14 residues. With 7 bases clipped from V and 1 base from J, the junction kept 6 bases outside the gene matches. The CDR3 region is CASTFTGGSYEQYF. The CDR3 DNA reads as TGTGCCAGCACTTTTACAGGGGGTTCCTACGAGCAGTACTTC.

The chain has TRBV20-1 and TRBJ1-5, with TRBD1 as a possible D gene (6 bases). There are 14 residues in the CDR3. V gave up 4 bases and J gave up 0 bases, with 10 bases separating them. The germline CDR1 and CDR2 sequences are DFQATT and SNEGSKA (reference sequence). CDR3: CSAKTGSSNQPQHF. In DNA, the CDR3 is TGCAGTGCTAAGACAGGTTCTAGCAATCAGCCCCAGCATTTT.

Only a few counts were recorded for this clonotype. V is TRBV19 and J is TRBJ2-2; D remains ambiguous. The CDR3 contains 14 residues. The germline gives CDR1 LNHDA, CDR2 SQIVND (reference sequence). Trimming took 7 bases from V and 5 from J, leaving 14 bases between them. Here the CDR3 reads CASTRNPKTGELFF. The CDR3 DNA is TGTGCCAGTACCCGGAACCCAAAAACCGGGGAGCTGTTTTTT.

The rearrangement uses TRBV19 and TRBJ2-1; 12 bases match TRBD2. With 6 bases clipped from V and 6 bases from J, the junction kept 9 bases outside the gene matches. CDR1 is LNHDA and CDR2 is SQIVND in the germline V gene (reference sequence). The CDR3 covers 16 residues. CDR3 in amino acids: CASRTGASGRANEQFF. The CDR3 nucleotides read TGTGCCAGTAGAACCGGGGCTAGCGGGAGGGCCAATGAGCAGTTCTTC.

The chain couples TRBV7-3 to TRBJ2-1; possibly TRBD2 for D (5 bases). This CDR3 comprises 17 residues. The germline V gene has CDR1 SGHTA and CDR2 FQGTGA. The V and J ends lost 2 bases and 2 bases respectively, with 16 bases between them. The CDR3 spells CASSLLSERITYNEQFF. The CDR3 nucleotides read TGTGCCAGCAGCTTATTATCCGAGCGGATAACCTACAATGAGCAGTTCTTC. Using reference TRBV7-3 and TRBJ2-1 for the parts outside the CDR3, the full variable domain is GAGVSQTPSNKVTEKGKYVELRCDPISGHTALYWYRQSLGQGPEFLIYFQGTGAADDSGLPNDRFFAVRPEGSVSTLKIQRTERGDSAVYLCASSLLSERITYNEQFFGPGTRLTVL.

This clonotype was seen ten or more times. The chain recombines TRBV5-1 with TRBJ2-7; TRBD2 matches at 7 bases. Germline trimming cut 0 bases from V and 4 bases from J; bases unmatched to any gene: 1. This CDR3 spans 13 amino acids. Germline V lookup: CDR1 SGHRS, CDR2 YFSETQ. CDR3 in DNA: TGCGCCAGCAGCTTGGATAGCGGGTACGAGCAGTACTTC. Translating it yields CASSLDSGYEQYF. Full variable domain (rest looked up from reference TRBV5-1 and TRBJ2-7): KAGVTQTPRYLIKTRGQQVTLSCSPISGHRSVSWYQQTPGQGLQFLFEYFSETQRNKGNFPGRFSGRQFSNSRSEMNVSTLELGDSALYLCASSLDSGYEQYFGPGTRLTVT.

V usage is TRBV19 and J usage is TRBJ2-1, with D perhaps being TRBD1 or TRBD2 (6 bases each). CDR3 length equals 17 residues. Germline loops: CDR1 LNHDA, CDR2 SQIVND (reference sequence). The ends were cut back, 3 bases at V and 1 base at J, with 16 bases in the middle. CDR3 amino acids: CASSMRGGWGSYNEQFF. CDR3 DNA: TGTGCCAGTAGTATGCGAGGGGGGTGGGGGTCCTACAATGAGCAGTTCTTC.

The V call is TRBV27, the J call TRBJ1-5; 8 nucleotides agree with TRBD1. The CDR3 has 14 residues. Germline V CDR1 and CDR2: MNHEY, SMNVEV (reference sequence). J was trimmed by 4 bases and V by 6 bases; bases with no gene match: 5. The CDR3 DNA is TGTGCCAGCAGAAAGACAGGGGCAAATCAGCCCCAGCATTTT. This translates into CASRKTGANQPQHF.

Of note for this clonotype: This clone may be a read error of a much larger clone one base away. CDR3 sequence reads: CAGSLNVGSGTEAFF. CDR3 bases: TGTGCCGGCAGTTTAAATGTAGGGTCTGGCACTGAAGCTTTCTTT. The chain couples TRBV12-3 or TRBV12-4 to TRBJ1-1, with D unresolved. The CDR3 has 15 amino acids.

This clonotype was recorded many times. The chain uses TRBV11-2 and TRBJ1-6, with D unresolved. This CDR3 is built from 14 residues. The germline CDR1 and CDR2 sequences are SGHAT and FQNNGV. The ends were cut back, 3 bases at V and 7 bases at J, with 10 bases in the middle. CDR3 sequence reads: CASSFVSENSPLHF. CDR3 sequence (DNA): TGTGCCAGCAGCTTTGTCTCAGAGAATTCACCCCTCCACTTT.

This clonotype ranks as medium-sized. The CDR3 bases are TGTGCCAGCAGCTTAACGGGACAGGTTAACGAGCAGTACTTC. This codes for CASSLTGQVNEQYF. The V gene is TRBV7-2, the J gene TRBJ2-7, with TRBD1 matching 8 bases. With 2 bases clipped from V and 5 bases from J, the junction kept 5 bases outside the gene matches. The CDR3 totals 14 residues. Germline-derived CDR1 and CDR2 are SGHTA and FQGNSA.